The 7 T cell receptor beta chains below were found in one sample sequenced in a study of T cells in Graves' hyperthyroidism and ophthalmopathy. Amplification targeted TCR beta CDR3 regions from RNA transcripts. First-round RT-PCR targeting the TCR CDR3 was performed with the HTBI primer set. TCRdb ran MiXCR on the multiplex PCR reads and lists one entry per CDR3 protein. The sample has 500,000 to 600,000 distinct CDR3 sequences; 16% are singletons. The sequenced sample consisted of blood. The receptors here all came from a woman between 18 and 29 years old with Graves' hyperthyroidism.

This clonotype showed up many times. The chain combines TRBV2 with TRBJ2-1; weak D call: TRBD1 (5 bases). The length of the CDR3 is 14 residues. Trimming took off 5 bases at V and 8 bases at J, with 16 bases between the two ends. Germline CDR1 is SNHLY and CDR2 is FYNNEI. The CDR3 loop is CASSNKWGVDEQFF. In nucleotides, the CDR3 is TGTGCCAGCAGTAATAAATGGGGCGTAGATGAGCAGTTCTTC.

This clonotype was seen only a few times. This chain connects TRBV20-1 to TRBJ2-7; 10 positions match TRBD1. CDR3 length equals 14 residues. CDR1 and CDR2 (germline): DFQATT, SNEGSKA (reference sequence). After removal of 3 bases from V and 5 bases from J, the junction contained 7 bases not matched to a gene. CDR3 sequence: CSARGTGEIHEQYF. CDR3 sequence (DNA): TGCAGTGCTAGGGGGACAGGGGAGATCCACGAGCAGTACTTC.

This clonotype was seen ten or more times. This chain uses TRBV5-5 with TRBJ1-6, with no clear D. Trimming shortened V by 3 bases and J by 1 base, and 5 bases separated the two germline ends. The germline gives CDR1 SGHKS, CDR2 YYEKEE (reference sequence). CDR3 length: 14 residues. DNA of the CDR3: TGTGCCAGCAGCTCGTGGTCCTATAATTCACCCCTCCACTTT. It yields the protein CASSSWSYNSPLHF.

In this sample, this clonotype turned up many times. This rearrangement joins TRBV7-2 to TRBJ2-1, with 10 bases that match TRBD2. The CDR3 is made up of 15 amino acids. The junction had 5 bases not matched to a gene; V was cut back by 4 bases and J by 5 bases. CDR1 is SGHTA and CDR2 is FQGNSA in the germline V gene. This chain's CDR3 is CASSSWTSGNNEQFF. CDR3 in DNA: TGTGCCAGCAGCTCATGGACTAGCGGAAACAATGAGCAGTTCTTC. Filled out from reference TRBV7-2 and TRBJ2-1, the complete variable domain reads GAGVSQSPSNKVTEKGKDVELRCDPISGHTALYWYRQSLGQGLEFLIYFQGNSAPDKSGLPSDRFSAERTGGSVSTLTIQRTQQEDSAVYLCASSSWTSGNNEQFFGPGTRLTVL.

The V gene is TRBV5-5, the J gene TRBJ2-1; perhaps TRBD2 as D (5 bases). This CDR3 has 19 residues. V shed 0 bases and J shed 0 bases, with 19 bases lying between them. Germline values: CDR1 SGHKS, CDR2 YYEKEE (reference sequence). Written as DNA, the CDR3 is TGTGCCAGCAGCTTGGCCCCCACGGCGGGCGGAAGCTCCTACAATGAGCAGTTCTTC. Translation: CASSLAPTAGGSSYNEQFF.

This clonotype was recorded at least ten times. The rearrangement links TRBV30 to TRBJ1-1; D gene ambiguous. Germline CDR1 GTSNPN, CDR2 SVGIG (reference sequence). The CDR3 is made up of 12 amino acids. V was trimmed by 5 bases and J by 0 bases, leaving 7 bases between them. CDR3 in amino acids: CAWGRVNTEAFF. In DNA, the CDR3 is TGTGCCTGGGGGAGAGTGAACACTGAAGCTTTCTTT. The entire variable domain, with the rest obtained from reference TRBV30 and TRBJ1-1, is as follows: SQTIHQWPATLVQPVGSPLSLECTVEGTSNPNLYWYRQAAGRGLQLLFYSVGIGQISSEVPQNLSASRPQDRQFILSSKKLLLSDSGFYLCAWGRVNTEAFFGQGTRLTVV.

The V and J genes are TRBV12-3 or TRBV12-4 and TRBJ2-7, with D perhaps TRBD1 (6 bases). This CDR3 spans 14 amino acids. The V and J ends lost 5 bases and 3 bases respectively, with 14 bases between them. The DNA of the CDR3 is TGTGCCAGCAGTCCTCGGGACACTCACTACGAGCAGTACTTC. Protein sequence: CASSPRDTHYEQYF.